The subject of this entry is one T cell receptor (beta chain). Study processing details: Amplification with reference gene primers provided the estimates of nucleated cell counts. Method: immunoSEQ multiplex PCR; TCRdb's copy keeps in-frame clones and lacks some. That table supplies the V and J calls and clone size; D and trimming were determined from the DNA. The table shows about 98,000 clones, with about four fifths occurring only once. These data come from a study of blood T cell repertoires in COVID-19. Study in general: Some COVID-19 samples were acute and others convalescent; all came from the United States, Italy and Spain. In each case, the material was cDNA or gDNA derived from T cells, B-cell-depleted T cells, or PBMCs.

Looked up from germline, CDR1 is SGHRS and CDR2 is YFSETQ. Germline trimming cut 6 bases from V and 2 bases from J; bases unmatched to any gene: 7. The CDR3 contains 14 residues. The sequencing sample was made of peripheral blood. The chain joins TRBV5-1 to TRBJ2-7; 8 bases agree with TRBD2. This clonotype was sampled from a man between 65 and 85 years old with acute or convalescent COVID-19. The CDR3 sequence: CASTERGGPYEQYF. DNA for the CDR3: TGCGCCAGCACTGAACGGGGGGGACCCTACGAGCAGTACTTC.